What follows is one T cell receptor (beta chain) and its context. The method was immunoSEQ multiplex PCR; TCRdb's version includes in-frame clones alone and lacks a portion of them. The table records approximately 350,000 clones, roughly two thirds of them present only once. The sample originates from a study of cytotoxic CD8 clonotypes in ibrutinib-treated CLL. As for the study in general: Each sample contained, on average, about 250,000 productive templates and some 90,000 productive rearrangements.

Trimming pared 2 bases from V and 4 bases from J, leaving 9 bases between. The CDR3 totals 13 residues. CDR1 is MNHEY and CDR2 is SMNVEV in the germline V gene (reference sequence). The chain employs TRBV27 and TRBJ2-7; unclear D gene. The receptor's source is a human donor with chronic lymphocytic leukemia. This specimen consisted of PBMCs, obtained after 36 months of ibrutinib treatment. DNA for the CDR3: TGTGCCAGCAGTTTACGGTACCTATACGAGCAGTACTTC. Protein sequence: CASSLRYLYEQYF.